This TCR beta chain was identified in a study of blood T cell dynamics during melanoma immunotherapy. Study-level background: Patients with metastatic melanoma got pembrolizumab or nivolumab-ipilimumab as first-line care. The study, taken as a whole, reports: It remained unknown if the driving T cell clones were melanoma-specific. Unlike progressors, later disease-control patients had W3 repertoires gaining clonality or diversity.

With regard to this clone: Its target is not known.

The time point: pre-treatment baseline. Each bulk PBMC sample had roughly 400 ng DNA loaded. Assay used: immunoSEQ multiplex PCR; TCRdb lists only in-frame clones, some missing. This table holds fewer than 18,000 clones, 85% to 90% found once. Here the sequenced sample was blood, taken from a patient treated with checkpoint blockade. The sequence was obtained from a human donor with melanoma.

CDR3 in amino acids: CARTPRGRGAPVENEQFF. DNA for the CDR3: TGTGCCAGGACCCCTCGTGGGCGGGGGGCGCCGGTGGAGAATGAGCAGTTCTTC. The J gene is TRBJ2-1, the V gene TRBV19; 8 bases fit TRBD2. The CDR3 loop spans 18 amino acids. Per the germline V gene, CDR1 is LNHDA and CDR2 is SQIVND (reference sequence). With V trimmed by 9 bases and J by 7 bases, 23 bases remained unmatched.